The rows below give T cell receptor beta chains drawn from one sample of a study of blood T cells in healthy people across ages. TCRdb re-analysed the 5' RACE reads in MiXCR, keeping a single row per CDR3 protein. This sample has 1.5 million to 2 million distinct CDR3 sequences, with about 31% found just once. Source material: blood. All receptors come from a woman in her 30s in good health. The CDR3 runs from the conserved cysteine through the conserved F or W. The D gene is left open where the match is weak. The size entry is marked missing in some rows and otherwise reads once, few, many or a size class.

-	TRBJ1-5	-	TRBV27	TGTGCCAGCAGTAAGACAGGAGGAGAGCAGCCCCAGCATTTT	CASSKTGGEQPQHF
few	TRBJ1-6	-	TRBV3-1	TGTGCCAGCAGCCACCTAAATTCGGGGAGCTCCTATAATTCACCCCTCCACTTT	CASSHLNSGSSYNSPLHF
few	TRBJ2-5	TRBD2	TRBV12-3/TRBV12-4	TGTGCCAGCAGTTTAGTAGTCGGGGGGGCGGAGACCCAGTACTTC	CASSLVVGGAETQYF
-	TRBJ2-1	TRBD1	TRBV20-1	TGCAGTGCTCCCACAGGGGGCATCTCCTACAATGAGCAGTTCTTC	CSAPTGGISYNEQFF
-	TRBJ1-1	TRBD1	TRBV10-3	TGTGCCAGTTCCGGGACAGGGAGCACTGAAGCTTTCTTT	CASSGTGSTEAFF
-	TRBJ2-3	TRBD2	TRBV3-1	TGTGCCAGCAGCCAAGGCCCTAGCGGGAGTGAATCAGATACGCAGTATTTT	CASSQGPSGSESDTQYF
-	TRBJ2-7	-	TRBV29-1	TGCAGCGGTGGTGTTAGTTCCTACGAGCAGTACTTC	CSGGVSSYEQYF
once	TRBJ1-2	-	TRBV29-1	TGCAGCGTTGAAGGGGGCTCGAGACTTGGCTACACCTTC	CSVEGGSRLGYTF
-	TRBJ2-1	-	TRBV3-1	TGTGCCAGCAGCCAAGTGTATCTTTCGGGTCACGATGAGCAGTTCTTC	CASSQVYLSGHDEQFF
-	TRBJ2-3	-	TRBV20-1	TGCAGTGCTAGAGATGGTACCGTAGCAACGGATACGCAGTATTTT	CSARDGTVATDTQYF
-	TRBJ2-3	TRBD2	TRBV7-8	TGTGCCAGCAGCTCCCCATACTTAGCGGGGGGTAGCACAGATACGCAGTATTTT	CASSSPYLAGGSTDTQYF
-	TRBJ2-2	TRBD1	TRBV4-1	TGCGCCAGCAGAAACAGGGGTTCCGGGGAGCTGTTTTTT	CASRNRGSGELFF
-	TRBJ1-2	-	TRBV7-6	TGTGCCAGCAGCTTAAGTAGGAGCACAAGCGGGAATGGCTACACCTTC	CASSLSRSTSGNGYTF
few	TRBJ2-5	TRBD2	TRBV4-2	TGTGCCAGCAGCCTAATAGCGGGAGCCGAGACCCAGTACTTC	CASSLIAGAETQYF
-	TRBJ2-5	-	TRBV20-1	TGCAGTGCTAGAGATTATGGGGGCCAGGAGACCCAGTACTTC	CSARDYGGQETQYF
-	TRBJ1-4	-	TRBV29-1	TGCAGCGTTGTAAGCGGGGTTAATGAAAAACTGTTTTTT	CSVVSGVNEKLFF
-	TRBJ2-7	TRBD1	TRBV28	TGTGCCAGCAGTGCTGGGACAGGGGGACGTAGGCCCGAGCAGTACTTC	CASSAGTGGRRPEQYF
-	TRBJ2-1	TRBD2	TRBV11-1	TGTGCCAGCAGCCCCCAGCGGGGGGTCCATGAGCAGTTCTTC	CASSPQRGVHEQFF